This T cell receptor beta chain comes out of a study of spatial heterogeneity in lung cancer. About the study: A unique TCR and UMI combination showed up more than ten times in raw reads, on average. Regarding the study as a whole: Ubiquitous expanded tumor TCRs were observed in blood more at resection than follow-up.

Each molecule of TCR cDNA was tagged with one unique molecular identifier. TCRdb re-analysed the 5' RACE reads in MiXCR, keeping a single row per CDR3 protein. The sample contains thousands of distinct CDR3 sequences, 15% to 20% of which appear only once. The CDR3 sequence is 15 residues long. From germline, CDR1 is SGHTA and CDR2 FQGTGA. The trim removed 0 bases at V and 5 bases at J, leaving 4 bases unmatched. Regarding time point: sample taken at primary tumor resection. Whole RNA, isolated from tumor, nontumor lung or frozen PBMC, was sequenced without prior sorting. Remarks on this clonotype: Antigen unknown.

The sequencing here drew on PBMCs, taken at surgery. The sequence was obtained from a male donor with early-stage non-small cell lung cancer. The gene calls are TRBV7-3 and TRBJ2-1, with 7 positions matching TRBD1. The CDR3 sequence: CASSLTGQRDNEQFF. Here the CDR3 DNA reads TGTGCCAGCAGCTTAACGGGACAGCGCGACAATGAGCAGTTCTTC. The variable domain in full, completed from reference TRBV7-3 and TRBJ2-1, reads GAGVSQTPSNKVTEKGKYVELRCDPISGHTALYWYRQSLGQGPEFLIYFQGTGAADDSGLPNDRFFAVRPEGSVSTLKIQRTERGDSAVYLCASSLTGQRDNEQFFGPGTRLTVL.